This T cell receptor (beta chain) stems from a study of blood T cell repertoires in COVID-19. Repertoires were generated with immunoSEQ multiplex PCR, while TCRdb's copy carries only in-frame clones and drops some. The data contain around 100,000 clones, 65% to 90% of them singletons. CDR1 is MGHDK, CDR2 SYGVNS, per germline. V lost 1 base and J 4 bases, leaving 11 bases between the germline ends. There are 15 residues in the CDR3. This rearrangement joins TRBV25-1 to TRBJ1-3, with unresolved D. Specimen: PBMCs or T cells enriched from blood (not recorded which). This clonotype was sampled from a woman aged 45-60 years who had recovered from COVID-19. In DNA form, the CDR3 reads TGTGCCAGCAGTGAATTGAGTGGGCGAGGAAACACCATATATTTT. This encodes CASSELSGRGNTIYF.